This entry features one T cell receptor beta chain sequence. What it binds is not known. The data were obtained in a study of cytomegalovirus exposure and HLA in healthy donors. General observations from the study: The authors enumerated roughly 180 TCR beta chains as linked to cytomegalovirus. Most observed TCR sequences were rare, whereas some public TCRs were detected in many donors.

Method: immunoSEQ multiplex PCR; TCRdb's copy keeps in-frame clones and lacks some. The data contain some 60,000 clones, 90% to 96% of them seen just once; the ten biggest clones take up approximately 1%. The receptor was isolated from a man aged 18-30 years in good health and CMV-seronegative. Sequencing input: PBMCs.

This chain's CDR3 is CASRPSLGGHNEQFF. The CDR3 nucleotides read TGTGCCAGCAGGCCAAGTTTAGGCGGCCACAATGAGCAGTTCTTC. The chain employs TRBV27 and TRBJ2-1; no firm D call. The CDR3 spans 15 residues. Per the germline V gene, CDR1 is MNHEY and CDR2 is SMNVEV (reference sequence). The V end was cut by 6 bases, the J end by 5 bases, with 17 bases between.